This T cell receptor (beta chain) was identified during a study of chemoradiotherapy in HPV16-positive cancers. This table comes from immunoSEQ multiplex PCR, and its TCRdb copy is limited to in-frame clones, with some not included. The table records 6,000 to 7,500 clones, roughly nine tenths of them present only once. CDR3 length: 18 residues. Germline CDR1 reads MGHDK; CDR2 reads SYGVNS. The J segment lost 1 base and the V segment lost 1 base, leaving 5 bases of the junction unmatched. The sample was acquired from a patient who underwent chemoradiotherapy. This sequence joins TRBV25-1 and TRBJ2-1, with 12 bases that match TRBD2. The TCR was taken from a human donor with HPV-associated anogenital cancer. The CDR3 reads CASSELGLAGQSYNEQFF. The CDR3 nucleotides are TGTGCCAGCAGTGAATTAGGACTAGCGGGACAATCCTACAATGAGCAGTTCTTC.